The 25 T cell receptor beta chains listed next were all sequenced from one sample in a study of T-cell memory formation after mild COVID-19. MiXCR, run by TCRdb on the 5' RACE reads, gives a single entry per CDR3 protein. The top ten clones hold roughly 8% of a sample with hundreds of thousands of distinct CDR3 sequences, 20% of them seen once. The sequenced sample consisted of PBMCs or a T cell subset sorted from them (not recorded which). The origin of the receptors is an adult woman who had mild COVID-19 (a few samples of this study predate the infection). Cell type and time point are not known.

This chain links TRBV12-3 or TRBV12-4 with TRBJ1-2; no clear D gene. Deletions cut 6 bases from V and 8 bases from J, with 16 bases between. CDR3 length: 13 amino acids. The CDR3 sequence: CASSILEMGGYTF. CDR3 DNA: TGTGCCAGCAGCATCCTTGAAATGGGGGGCTACACCTTC.

The CDR3 DNA is TGTGCCAGCAGCTTAAGGCGGGAGAACGAGCAGTACTTC. Protein product: CASSLRRENEQYF. The V gene is TRBV7-2, the J gene TRBJ2-7; 7 bases align to TRBD2. Germline assignment: CDR1 SGHTA and CDR2 FQGNSA. V dropped 2 bases and J dropped 5; count of bases not matched to a gene: 3. The CDR3 extends over 13 amino acids.

This clonotype was seen more than once but under ten times. Here the CDR3 reads CASSVQGRGQPQHF. The DNA of the CDR3 is TGTGCCAGCAGTGTTCAGGGGAGGGGTCAGCCCCAGCATTTT. The chain combines TRBV2 with TRBJ1-5, with D maybe TRBD1 (6 bases). With 4 bases removed from V and 6 bases from J, the gap between germline ends came to 13 bases. The CDR3 runs 14 residues. Germline values: CDR1 SNHLY, CDR2 FYNNEI.

The CDR3 coding sequence is TGCAGTGCTAGAGGGGGGACTTTCGAAGCTTTCTTT. Its translation: CSARGGTFEAFF. The chain joins TRBV20-1 to TRBJ1-1; a weak D match, TRBD1 (5 bases). Germline CDR1 reads DFQATT; CDR2 reads SNEGSKA (reference sequence). The CDR3 is made up of 12 amino acids. Trimming cost V 1 base and J 8 bases, with 11 bases left between them.

This chain links TRBV7-6 with TRBJ2-7; maybe TRBD1 (5 bases). The CDR3 contains 15 residues. V lost 5 bases, J lost 2 bases, and 16 bases lay in between. Germline lookup yields CDR1 SGHVS and CDR2 FNYEAQ. The CDR3 coding sequence is TGTGCCAGCAGCCAGGGTGCAGCACAGACCTACGAGCAGTACTTC. Translating gives CASSQGAAQTYEQYF.

V usage is TRBV7-8 and J usage is TRBJ2-5; 9 positions match TRBD1. Per germline, CDR1 SGHVS and CDR2 FQNEAQ. J gave up 2 bases and V 5 bases, and 3 bases lay outside the gene matches. CDR3 size: 14 residues. The CDR3 DNA sequence: TGTGCCAGCAGCAGACAGGGGGGGCAAGAGACCCAGTACTTC. It translates to CASSRQGGQETQYF.

This chain joins TRBV18 and TRBJ2-3, with TRBD2 identical over 8 bases. The J segment lost 0 bases and the V segment lost 3 bases, leaving 8 bases of the junction unmatched. CDR1 and CDR2 from the germline V gene are KGHSH and LQKENI. This CDR3 is 17 amino acids long. The CDR3 sequence is CASSPGLVPTSTDTQYF. The CDR3 DNA reads as TGTGCCAGCTCACCGGGACTAGTCCCCACTAGCACAGATACGCAGTATTTT.

This clonotype has more than one count but fewer than ten. This chain connects TRBV6-5 to TRBJ2-7, with D tentatively TRBD1 or TRBD2 (5 bases each). Looked up from germline, CDR1 is MNHEY and CDR2 is SVGAGI. The CDR3 is 14 residues long. Trimming left V 6 bases short and J 6 bases short, with 18 bases between. Here the CDR3 DNA reads TGTGCCAGCAGGGGGGTCAATAGCAGGGTCGAGCAGTACTTC. As protein: CASRGVNSRVEQYF.

A remark on this clonotype: One end of the junction varies from germline; a read error may be responsible. The rearrangement joins TRBV23-1 to TRBJ1-2, with TRBD1 matching over 9 bases. TRBV23-1 is marked as an open reading frame, function uncertain. The CDR3 spans 17 residues. The CDR3 protein is CACSSQLYRGLNYGYTF. In DNA, the CDR3 is TGCGCCTGCAGCAGTCAACTATACAGGGGGCTGAACTATGGATACACCTTC.

V is TRBV19 and J is TRBJ2-3, with a weak D call TRBD2 (5 bases). Trimming pared 5 bases from V and 5 bases from J, leaving 8 bases between. This CDR3 is built from 12 residues. Germline V CDR1 and CDR2: LNHDA, SQIVND (reference sequence). CDR3 in amino acids: CASSPGKDTQYF. The DNA of the CDR3 is TGTGCCAGTAGTCCGGGAAAAGATACGCAGTATTTT.

This chain joins TRBV7-2 and TRBJ1-6; no definite D call. CDR1 and CDR2 from the germline V gene are SGHTA and FQGNSA. Trimming took 3 bases from V and 5 from J, leaving 17 bases between them. The CDR3 runs to 17 residues. CDR3 sequence (DNA): TGTGCCAGCAGCTTTAGCGTTGTAAGCGCCGATAATTCACCCCTCCACTTT. It encodes CASSFSVVSADNSPLHF.

The gene calls are TRBV4-1 and TRBJ1-1, with TRBD1 identical over 8 bases. Germline CDR1 reads MGHRA; CDR2 reads YSYEKL. This CDR3 spans 15 amino acids. V gave up 2 bases and J gave up 2 bases; unmatched junction bases: 4. The CDR3 DNA sequence: TGCGCCAGCAGCCAACTGACAGGGGTAAACACTGAAGCTTTCTTT. Protein: CASSQLTGVNTEAFF.

In this sample, this clonotype turned up a few times. The chain couples TRBV5-5 to TRBJ1-6; no definite D call. From germline, CDR1 is SGHKS and CDR2 YYEKEE (reference sequence). Trimming removed 0 bases from V and 6 bases from J, with 10 bases in between. CDR3 size: 15 residues. The CDR3 protein is CASSLGVVINSPLHF. In DNA, the CDR3 is TGTGCCAGCAGCTTGGGAGTAGTGATTAATTCACCCCTCCACTTT.

This clonotype was seen a few times. The genes are TRBV10-3 and TRBJ2-1; 11 bases align to TRBD2. V gave up 6 bases and J gave up 0 bases; unmatched junction bases: 13. CDR1 is ENHRY and CDR2 is SYGVKD in the germline V gene. CDR3 size: 19 residues. CDR3 residues: CAIRGNGGLAEHSYNEQFF. The CDR3 DNA follows: TGTGCCATCAGGGGAAATGGGGGACTAGCGGAACACTCCTACAATGAGCAGTTCTTC.

This clonotype has a handful of counts. The V and J genes are TRBV7-2 and TRBJ1-3; D is unclear. Per germline, CDR1 SGHTA and CDR2 FQGNSA. With 6 bases removed from V and 4 bases from J, the gap between germline ends came to 7 bases. CDR3 length equals 12 residues. The CDR3 is CASRLAGNTIYF. CDR3 DNA: TGTGCCAGCAGGCTAGCCGGAAACACCATATATTTT.

V is TRBV24-1 and J is TRBJ1-5, with D possibly TRBD1 on 6 matching bases. Germline V gives CDR1 KGHDR, CDR2 SFDVKD. The CDR3 consists of 18 residues. The V end lost 2 bases, the J end lost 6 bases, and 22 bases lay between the germline ends. This CDR3 reads CATSDSSRERGFGQPQHF. DNA of the CDR3: TGTGCCACCAGTGATTCCTCCAGGGAGAGGGGGTTTGGTCAGCCCCAGCATTTT.

The sample holds a few counts of this clonotype. This chain uses TRBV11-1 with TRBJ1-3; D is possibly TRBD1 (6 bases). This CDR3 is built from 18 residues. Trimming took 5 bases from V and 2 from J, leaving 22 bases between them. CDR1 and CDR2 from the germline V gene are SGHAT and FQDESV (reference sequence). The CDR3 coding sequence is TGTGCCAGCAGCCCACGGACCGAACTCAGGGGAGCTGGAAACACCATATATTTT. Amino acids: CASSPRTELRGAGNTIYF.

This clonotype has just a few counts. This chain joins TRBV10-3 and TRBJ1-3; D is unclear. This CDR3 contains 13 residues. Germline values: CDR1 ENHRY, CDR2 SYGVKD. Trimming took off 7 bases at V and 2 bases at J, with 9 bases between the two ends. CDR3 coding DNA: TGTGCCATCACGAGCTTTGCTGGAAACACCATATATTTT. It translates to CAITSFAGNTIYF.

The chain carries TRBV7-2 and TRBJ2-7; TRBD1 or TRBD2 may be the D gene (5 bases each). The germline V gene has CDR1 SGHTA and CDR2 FQGNSA. The CDR3 loop spans 16 amino acids. V was shortened by 5 bases and J by 2 bases, with 19 bases between the two germline ends. The CDR3 sequence is CASSPGPGPTAYEQYF. The CDR3 DNA sequence: TGTGCCAGCAGCCCCGGTCCGGGGCCTACGGCCTACGAGCAGTACTTC.

This chain connects TRBV15 to TRBJ2-6; D not certain. The V and J ends lost 0 bases and 3 bases respectively, with 9 bases between them. The CDR3 length is 16 residues. Germline CDR1 LNHNV, CDR2 YYDKDF (reference sequence). The CDR3 DNA follows: TGTGCCACCAGCAGAGATGGGGTGTATGGGGCCAACGTCCTGACTTTC. Protein sequence: CATSRDGVYGANVLTF.

This clonotype was counted between two and nine times. This sequence joins TRBV7-8 and TRBJ1-1, with D possibly being TRBD1 (6 bases). Trimming removed 8 bases from V and 4 bases from J, with 14 bases in between. The CDR3 is 13 amino acids. Germline V gene sequence: CDR1 SGHVS, CDR2 FQNEAQ. The CDR3 coding sequence is TGTGCCAGCCTACCGGGGGGCCGCACTGAAGCTTTCTTT. Protein product: CASLPGGRTEAFF.

The J gene is TRBJ1-4, the V gene TRBV5-1, with 9 bases aligning to TRBD1. The V gene's germline CDR1 is SGHRS and CDR2 YFSETQ. This CDR3 has 14 amino acids. V was clipped by 4 bases and J by 6 bases; unmatched bases: 4. The CDR3 region is CASSTRDRDEKLFF. CDR3 nucleotide sequence: TGCGCCAGCAGCACCCGGGACAGGGATGAAAAACTGTTTTTT.

Ten or more counts support this clonotype. The gene calls are TRBV7-9 and TRBJ2-1; D might be TRBD2 (6 bases). V dropped 3 bases and J dropped 5 bases, with 23 bases sitting between them. The CDR3 consists of 18 residues. The germline CDR1 and CDR2 sequences are SEHNR and FQNEAQ (reference sequence). CDR3 region: CASSFGRGVGSWDNEQFF. In DNA, the CDR3 is TGTGCCAGCAGCTTCGGCCGCGGGGTAGGCAGTTGGGACAATGAGCAGTTCTTC.

The V call is TRBV7-2, the J call TRBJ2-7; D might be TRBD2 (6 bases). The CDR3 covers 15 residues. Germline CDR1 and CDR2: SGHTA and FQGNSA. V was pared by 3 bases and J by 3 bases, with 15 bases between. CDR3 nucleotide sequence: TGTGCCAGCAGCTTTGCACCGGGACTGGGCTACGAGCAGTACTTC. Translated, it gives CASSFAPGLGYEQYF.

This clonotype occurred many times. The genes are TRBV5-1 and TRBJ1-6; TRBD1 is a possible D gene (6 bases). The V gene lost 4 bases and the J gene lost 0 bases, with 14 bases spanning the gap. This CDR3 has 17 amino acids. In germline, CDR1 is SGHRS, CDR2 YFSETQ. CDR3 residues: CASSRQESSSYNSPLHF. The CDR3 DNA is TGCGCCAGCAGCCGACAGGAGTCGAGCTCCTATAATTCACCCCTCCACTTT.